These 27 T cell receptor beta chains were all obtained from the same sample, sequenced in a study of shared clonotypes between healthy human individuals. Using immunoSEQ multiplex PCR, the repertoire was profiled, and TCRdb retains in-frame clones only, with some absent. The table includes about 2 million clones, about 95% detected once. Naive CD8 isolation took CD45RO-negative cells positively selected for CCR7 and excluded terminally differentiated effector memory CD45RA+ cells. The material sequenced was naive CD8+ T cells sorted from blood. The receptors were sampled from a man younger than 30 in good health.

The chain is built from TRBV5-1 and TRBJ2-7, with D possibly being TRBD1 or TRBD2 (6 bases each). V lost 3 bases to trimming and J lost 3 bases, with 16 bases between them. This CDR3 comprises 15 residues. The germline CDR1 and CDR2 sequences are SGHRS and YFSETQ. The CDR3 sequence: CASSSNGGGIYEQYF. The CDR3 nucleotides read TGCGCCAGCAGCTCAAACGGAGGGGGAATCTACGAGCAGTACTTC.

The chain links TRBV7-8 to TRBJ2-5; TRBD1 might be the D (6 bases). Germline assignment: CDR1 SGHVS and CDR2 FQNEAQ. The CDR3 is 16 residues long. Trimming took off 3 bases at V and 2 bases at J, with 16 bases between the two ends. The chain's CDR3 is CASSFSAYRAQETQYF. In DNA form, the CDR3 reads TGTGCCAGCAGCTTCTCCGCCTACAGGGCTCAAGAGACCCAGTACTTC.

V and J are TRBV7-9 and TRBJ2-5; D remains ambiguous. The CDR3 loop spans 12 amino acids. CDR1 and CDR2 from the germline V gene are SEHNR and FQNEAQ (reference sequence). V was trimmed by 6 bases and J by 3 bases, leaving 8 bases between them. The CDR3 loop is CASSDPKETQYF. For the CDR3, the DNA is TGTGCCAGCAGTGATCCAAAAGAGACCCAGTACTTC.

The CDR3 DNA reads as TGTGCCAGCAGCTTAGATCCTAGCGGCCAAGAGACCCAGTACTTC. It encodes CASSLDPSGQETQYF. V gene TRBV11-2 combines with J gene TRBJ2-5, with 7 bases aligning to TRBD2. With V trimmed by 0 bases and J by 1 base, 2 bases remained unmatched. The CDR3 spans 15 residues. In germline, CDR1 is SGHAT, CDR2 FQNNGV. Drawing the rest from reference TRBV11-2 and TRBJ2-5, the complete variable domain is EAGVAQSPRYKIIEKRQSVAFWCNPISGHATLYWYQQILGQGPKLLIQFQNNGVVDDSQLPKDRFSAERLKGVDSTLKIQPAKLEDSAVYLCASSLDPSGQETQYFGPGTRLLVL.

The chain employs TRBV6-1 and TRBJ2-2; 10 bases agree with TRBD1. V lost 1 base, J lost 4 bases, and 6 bases stayed unmatched. The CDR3 is made up of 17 amino acids. Per germline, CDR1 MNHNS and CDR2 SASEGT. CDR3 amino acids: CASSEVGQGVITGELFF. CDR3 in DNA: TGTGCCAGCAGTGAAGTTGGACAGGGGGTAATCACCGGGGAGCTGTTTTTT.

The chain has TRBV11-2 and TRBJ2-3; D uncertain. V lost 5 bases, J lost 4 bases, and 10 bases lay in between. The germline V gene encodes CDR1 SGHAT and CDR2 FQNNGV. The CDR3 extends over 13 amino acids. The CDR3 DNA reads TGTGCCAGCAGCCCCGATCTTCCAGATACGCAGTATTTT. Translating it yields CASSPDLPDTQYF. The full variable domain, rest sourced from reference TRBV11-2 and TRBJ2-3, is EAGVAQSPRYKIIEKRQSVAFWCNPISGHATLYWYQQILGQGPKLLIQFQNNGVVDDSQLPKDRFSAERLKGVDSTLKIQPAKLEDSAVYLCASSPDLPDTQYFGPGTRLTVL.

This chain connects TRBV4-1 to TRBJ1-2; TRBD1 aligns across 7 bases. CDR3 length: 16 amino acids. Germline-derived CDR1 and CDR2 are MGHRA and YSYEKL. The V and J ends lost 0 bases and 4 bases, in that order; junction bases with no gene match: 8. The CDR3: CASSQDTGTESYGYTF. In DNA form, the CDR3 reads TGCGCCAGCAGCCAAGACACCGGGACAGAGTCCTATGGCTACACCTTC.

The chain employs TRBV7-9 and TRBJ2-7, with D possibly TRBD1 on 5 matching bases. The CDR3 runs 12 residues. Germline V lookup: CDR1 SEHNR, CDR2 FQNEAQ (reference sequence). The V end was cut by 5 bases, the J end by 6 bases, with 11 bases between. CDR3: CASSTTGVEQYF. The CDR3 region has the DNA TGTGCCAGCAGCACTACAGGTGTCGAGCAGTACTTC.

J is TRBJ1-5 and V is TRBV4-1; 7 bases align to TRBD1. This CDR3 has 15 amino acids. Germline CDR1 MGHRA, CDR2 YSYEKL. V dropped 5 bases and J dropped 0; count of bases not matched to a gene: 4. The CDR3 DNA is TGCGCCAGCAGCTTACAGGGGAATAGCAATCAGCCCCAGCATTTT. It codes for CASSLQGNSNQPQHF.

V usage is TRBV29-1 and J usage is TRBJ2-1, with 7 bases that match TRBD2. Per the germline V gene, CDR1 is SQVTM and CDR2 is ANQGSEA. V dropped 7 bases and J dropped 2; count of bases not matched to a gene: 8. The CDR3 length is 14 residues. The CDR3 nucleotides read TGCAGCGCCCAGGCGGGAGTAACCTACAATGAGCAGTTCTTC. As protein: CSAQAGVTYNEQFF.

This chain uses TRBV5-1 with TRBJ2-3, with 9 bases that match TRBD2. The CDR3 contains 14 residues. The germline V gene has CDR1 SGHRS and CDR2 YFSETQ. V trimming: 0 bases; J trimming: 5 bases; junction bases outside the gene matches: 1. CDR3 coding DNA: TGCGCCAGCAGCTTGGTTAGCGGGAGAGATACGCAGTATTTT. Residues: CASSLVSGRDTQYF.

As regards this clone: Other nucleotide sequences from this sample produce the same CDR3. The chain is built from TRBV18 and TRBJ2-7; possible D gene TRBD1, 6 bases. Trimming pared 3 bases from V and 1 base from J, leaving 13 bases between. Germline values: CDR1 KGHSH, CDR2 LQKENI. The CDR3 totals 15 residues. CDR3 bases: TGTGCCAGCTCACCCGATCGGGACACGTCCTACGAGCAGTACTTC. This translates into CASSPDRDTSYEQYF.

This chain joins TRBV13 and TRBJ1-2; no clear D gene. V gave up 10 bases and J gave up 1 base, with 13 bases separating them. In germline, CDR1 is PRHDT, CDR2 FYEKMQ (reference sequence). The CDR3 is 13 amino acids. CDR3 in DNA: TGTGCCACCACAGAATCTGGTAACTATGGCTACACCTTC. This codes for CATTESGNYGYTF.

The CDR3 DNA follows: TGTGCCTGGGCCGGGACAGGGAATCAGCCCCAGCATTTT. Its translation: CAWAGTGNQPQHF. This chain joins TRBV30 and TRBJ1-5, with 9 bases that match TRBD1. CDR3 length equals 13 residues. The trim removed 5 bases at V and 4 bases at J, leaving 3 bases unmatched. The germline V gene has CDR1 GTSNPN and CDR2 SVGIG (reference sequence).

About this clone: At the DNA level, this CDR3 is encoded by other sequences in the same sample as well. CDR3 region: CASSEGQGIWTGELFF. CDR3 nucleotides: TGTGCCAGCAGTGAGGGACAGGGGATTTGGACCGGGGAGCTGTTTTTT. The chain combines TRBV2 with TRBJ2-2; 10 bases match TRBD1. The germline gives CDR1 SNHLY, CDR2 FYNNEI. CDR3 length equals 16 residues. V trimming: 3 bases; J trimming: 5 bases; junction bases outside the gene matches: 6.

This rearrangement joins TRBV27 to TRBJ1-5, with 7 bases identical to TRBD1. The germline gives CDR1 MNHEY, CDR2 SMNVEV (reference sequence). V dropped 9 bases and J dropped 8; count of bases not matched to a gene: 16. This CDR3 contains 15 residues. The chain's CDR3 is CASGGSTGYREPQHF. As DNA, the CDR3 is TGTGCCAGTGGTGGTTCGACAGGGTATAGGGAGCCCCAGCATTTT.

With respect to this clone: The same CDR3 arises from other DNA sequences in this sample as well. The chain combines TRBV2 with TRBJ2-1; D is undetermined. CDR1 SNHLY and CDR2 FYNNEI come from the germline V gene. V lost 8 bases and J 5 bases, leaving 4 bases between the germline ends. There are 10 residues in the CDR3. The CDR3 DNA reads as TGTGCCAGCGGAGACAATGAGCAGTTCTTC. This translates into CASGDNEQFF. Based on the CDR3 plus reference TRBV2 and TRBJ2-1, the full variable domain is EPEVTQTPSHQVTQMGQEVILRCVPISNHLYFYWYRQILGQKVEFLVSFYNNEISEKSEIFDDQFSVERPDGSNFTLKIRSTKLEDSAMYFCASGDNEQFFGPGTRLTVL.

Worth noting for this clone: Other nucleotide sequences in the sample specify the same CDR3. The rearrangement joins TRBV5-6 to TRBJ2-7; D remains unclear. Trimming took off 0 bases at V and 0 bases at J, with 7 bases between the two ends. The CDR3 runs 14 residues. CDR1 is SGHDT and CDR2 is YYEEEE in the germline V gene. The CDR3 nucleotides read TGTGCCAGCAGCTTGGGGTTCAGCTCCTACGAGCAGTACTTC. This encodes CASSLGFSSYEQYF.

This chain links TRBV5-5 with TRBJ2-7; TRBD1 might be the D (5 bases). Germline V CDR1 and CDR2: SGHKS, YYEKEE (reference sequence). CDR3 length: 16 amino acids. Trimming cost V 4 bases and J 3 bases, with 20 bases left between them. CDR3 amino acids: CASSVQTENYFYEQYF. CDR3 nucleotides: TGTGCCAGCAGCGTACAGACAGAGAATTACTTCTACGAGCAGTACTTC.

This clone was counted a single time. This CDR3 is CASSSRTGPQYNEQFF. The CDR3 DNA follows: TGTGCCAGCAGCTCCCGGACAGGACCTCAATACAATGAGCAGTTCTTC. V is TRBV7-2 and J is TRBJ2-1; 7 positions match TRBD1. CDR1 is SGHTA, CDR2 FQGNSA, per germline. CDR3 size: 16 residues. V lost 4 bases, J lost 4 bases, and 10 bases stayed unmatched.

The rearrangement uses TRBV27 and TRBJ2-1; D unresolved. The V gene lost 2 bases and the J gene lost 5 bases, with 7 bases spanning the gap. CDR1 and CDR2 (germline): MNHEY, SMNVEV (reference sequence). CDR3 size: 13 residues. CDR3 in DNA: TGTGCCAGCAGTTTAGGCGCAGACAATGAGCAGTTCTTC. Translation gives CASSLGADNEQFF.

The V gene is TRBV14, the J gene TRBJ2-5, with D perhaps matching TRBD2 (6 bases). CDR3 size: 15 residues. Germline CDR1 reads SGHDN; CDR2 reads FVKESK. The V end was cut by 6 bases, the J end by 5 bases, with 19 bases between. CDR3 DNA sequence: TGTGCCAGCAGTGAAGACAGTGCGGGGTTGGAGACCCAGTACTTC. Translation gives CASSEDSAGLETQYF.

This clone occurred once. The rearrangement links TRBV7-8 to TRBJ2-1, with 16 bases matching TRBD2. Germline V gene data show CDR1 as SGHVS and CDR2 as FQNEAQ. The CDR3 runs to 15 residues. V dropped 4 bases and J dropped 7; count of bases not matched to a gene: 1. The CDR3 sequence: CASSSGLAGGNEQFF. DNA for the CDR3: TGTGCCAGCAGCTCGGGACTAGCGGGAGGGAATGAGCAGTTCTTC.

The rearrangement uses TRBV6-5 and TRBJ2-7, with D possibly being TRBD1 or TRBD2 (5 bases each). Between the trimmed V and J ends, which lost 0 bases and 0 bases, there was a span of 12 bases. CDR3 length: 16 amino acids. Germline V lookup: CDR1 MNHEY, CDR2 SVGAGI. The chain's CDR3 is CASSYSGGAPSYEQYF. The CDR3 nucleotides read TGTGCCAGCAGTTACTCTGGGGGAGCACCCTCCTACGAGCAGTACTTC.

The chain carries TRBV27 and TRBJ2-6, with D possibly matching TRBD2 (6 bases). The CDR3 consists of 16 residues. Trimming stripped 5 bases from V and 2 bases from J, with 13 bases between. CDR1 and CDR2 (germline): MNHEY, SMNVEV (reference sequence). The CDR3 DNA sequence: TGTGCCAGCAGTCTGGGGGGTATCCCTGGGGCCAACGTCCTGACTTTC. Translating gives CASSLGGIPGANVLTF.

The chain joins TRBV30 to TRBJ1-2; TRBD1 matches 10 bases. The trim removed 1 base at V and 8 bases at J, leaving 4 bases unmatched. The CDR3 sequence is 13 residues long. Germline-derived CDR1 and CDR2 are GTSNPN and SVGIG (reference sequence). In nucleotides, the CDR3 is TGTGCCTGGAGTGGGGACAGGGGACCGGGCTACACCTTC. Translation gives CAWSGDRGPGYTF.

The V gene is TRBV6-5, the J gene TRBJ2-7, with D perhaps TRBD2 (5 bases). Germline V gene data show CDR1 as MNHEY and CDR2 as SVGAGI. This CDR3 spans 14 amino acids. V lost 7 bases and J lost 2, with 15 bases in between. CDR3 residues: CASTERFGTYEQYF. In DNA form, the CDR3 reads TGTGCCAGCACAGAGCGGTTCGGCACCTACGAGCAGTACTTC.